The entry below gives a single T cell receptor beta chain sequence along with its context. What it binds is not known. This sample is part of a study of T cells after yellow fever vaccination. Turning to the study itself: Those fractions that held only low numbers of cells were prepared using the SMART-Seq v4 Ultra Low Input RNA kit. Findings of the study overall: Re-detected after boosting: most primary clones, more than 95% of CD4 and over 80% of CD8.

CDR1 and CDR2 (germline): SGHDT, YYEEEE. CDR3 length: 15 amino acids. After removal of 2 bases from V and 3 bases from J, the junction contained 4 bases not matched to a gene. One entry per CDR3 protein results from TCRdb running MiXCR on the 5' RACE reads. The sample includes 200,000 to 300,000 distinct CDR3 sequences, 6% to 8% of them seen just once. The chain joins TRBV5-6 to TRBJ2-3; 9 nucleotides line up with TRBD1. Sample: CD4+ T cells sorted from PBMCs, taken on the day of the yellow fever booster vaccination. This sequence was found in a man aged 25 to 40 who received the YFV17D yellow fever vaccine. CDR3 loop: CASSLPDRGTDTQYF. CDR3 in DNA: TGTGCCAGCAGCTTACCGGACAGGGGTACAGATACGCAGTATTTT. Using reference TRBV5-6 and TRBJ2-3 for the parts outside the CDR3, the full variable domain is DAGVTQSPTHLIKTRGQQVTLRCSPKSGHDTVSWYQQALGQGPQFIFQYYEEEERQRGNFPDRFSGHQFPNYSSELNVNALLLGDSALYLCASSLPDRGTDTQYFGPGTRLTVL.